Following are 15 T cell receptor beta chains from one sample sequenced in a study of shared clonotypes between healthy human individuals. Method: immunoSEQ multiplex PCR; TCRdb's copy keeps in-frame clones and lacks some. The repertoire holds about 2.5 million clones, roughly 90% seen once, with more than 0.35% in the top ten. Sequences were obtained from naive CD4+ T cells from PBMCs. As for subset: CD45RA+ positively selected. The receptors were sampled from a man between 18 and 35 years old in good health. Some clones in this sample may be carry-over from other donors' samples.

This rearrangement joins TRBV27 to TRBJ2-1, with D perhaps TRBD2 (5 bases). Germline CDR1 reads MNHEY; CDR2 reads SMNVEV (reference sequence). The CDR3 consists of 16 residues. Trimming took off 5 bases at V and 7 bases at J, with 21 bases between the two ends. CDR3 residues: CASSRGLVQVWNEQFF. The CDR3 bases are TGTGCCAGCAGTCGAGGGTTAGTTCAGGTCTGGAATGAGCAGTTCTTC.

Points on this clone: The sample contains more than one DNA sequence encoding this CDR3. The chain uses TRBV11-2 and TRBJ1-1; tentatively, D is TRBD1 (5 bases). Germline CDR1 reads SGHAT; CDR2 reads FQNNGV. CDR3 size: 13 residues. V lost 3 bases and J lost 1, with 6 bases in between. The CDR3 DNA follows: TGTGCCAGCAGCTTGGGGCAGAACACTGAAGCTTTCTTT. Translation: CASSLGQNTEAFF.

This clone was seen only a few times. The V call is TRBV28, the J call TRBJ1-5; a weak D match, TRBD1 (5 bases). Deletions cut 5 bases from V and 9 bases from J, with 5 bases between. The CDR3 is made up of 10 amino acids. Germline loops: CDR1 MDHEN, CDR2 SYDVKM. CDR3 nucleotide sequence: TGTGCCAGCAGTGGGGGGCCCCAGCATTTT. It is translated as CASSGGPQHF. Looking up the rest from reference TRBV28 and TRBJ1-5 gives the full variable domain: DVKVTQSSRYLVKRTGEKVFLECVQDMDHENMFWYRQDPGLGLRLIYFSYDVKMKEKGDIPEGYSVSREKKERFSLILESASTNQTSMYLCASSGGPQHFGDGTRLSIL.

The rearrangement joins TRBV28 to TRBJ1-5; D unresolved. The CDR3 is 14 amino acids. The V gene's germline CDR1 is MDHEN and CDR2 SYDVKM. V lost 6 bases to trimming and J lost 4 bases, with 13 bases between them. This CDR3 is CASRGTARNQPQHF. CDR3 DNA: TGTGCCAGCAGGGGAACAGCACGTAATCAGCCCCAGCATTTT. The whole variable domain, filled in from reference TRBV28 and TRBJ1-5, reads DVKVTQSSRYLVKRTGEKVFLECVQDMDHENMFWYRQDPGLGLRLIYFSYDVKMKEKGDIPEGYSVSREKKERFSLILESASTNQTSMYLCASRGTARNQPQHFGDGTRLSIL.

This clone was counted a few times. The gene calls are TRBV30 and TRBJ1-5; 7 nucleotides line up with TRBD1. With V trimmed by 7 bases and J by 0 bases, 9 bases remained unmatched. This CDR3 is 15 amino acids long. Germline lookup yields CDR1 GTSNPN and CDR2 SVGIG (reference sequence). CDR3 bases: TGTGCCTCCCTCCAGGGACAGCATAGCAATCAGCCCCAGCATTTT. Translated: CASLQGQHSNQPQHF.

V gene TRBV18 combines with J gene TRBJ2-1; 10 bases agree with TRBD2. CDR1 and CDR2 from the germline V gene are KGHSH and LQKENI. The CDR3 is made up of 16 amino acids. V was clipped by 0 bases and J by 9 bases; unmatched bases: 8. The CDR3 protein is CASSPPSSGREGEQFF. In DNA form, the CDR3 reads TGTGCCAGCTCACCACCGTCTAGCGGGAGAGAGGGTGAGCAGTTCTTC.

V usage is TRBV15 and J usage is TRBJ2-3, with 8 bases lining up with TRBD2. The germline CDR1 and CDR2 sequences are LNHNV and YYDKDF (reference sequence). Trimming cost V 9 bases and J 2 bases; bases outside gene matches: 13. The CDR3 is made up of 16 amino acids. For the CDR3, the DNA is TGTGCCACGACTCAAGTGCGGGGGGTGGTCACAGATACGCAGTATTTT. This codes for CATTQVRGVVTDTQYF. Combining the CDR3 with reference TRBV15 and TRBJ2-3 gives the whole variable domain DAMVIQNPRYQVTQFGKPVTLSCSQTLNHNVMYWYQQKSSQAPKLLFHYYDKDFNNEADTPDNFQSRRPNTSFCFLDIRSPGLGDTAMYLCATTQVRGVVTDTQYFGPGTRLTVL.

V is TRBV11-2 and J is TRBJ1-2; D may be TRBD1 (5 bases). The CDR3 spans 14 residues. The ends were cut back, 7 bases at V and 4 bases at J, with 16 bases in the middle. Germline CDR1 and CDR2: SGHAT and FQNNGV. The CDR3: CASNFRGEGYGYTF. The CDR3 DNA is TGTGCCAGCAATTTTAGGGGTGAGGGCTATGGCTACACCTTC.

Comments on this clone: The same CDR3 also results from other DNA sequences found in this sample. The V gene is TRBV11-2, the J gene TRBJ2-5; D ambiguous. The CDR3 has 12 residues. Trimming shortened V by 3 bases and J by 5 bases, and 7 bases separated the two germline ends. Looked up from germline, CDR1 is SGHAT and CDR2 is FQNNGV. The CDR3 sequence is CASSLEGETQYF. The CDR3 coding sequence is TGTGCCAGCAGCTTGGAAGGGGAGACCCAGTACTTC.

The chain links TRBV6-6 to TRBJ1-2, with D possibly TRBD1 on 5 matching bases. The CDR3 sequence is 15 residues long. V was shortened by 6 bases and J by 2 bases, with 16 bases between the two germline ends. Germline-derived CDR1 and CDR2 are MNHNY and SVGAGI (reference sequence). Written as DNA, the CDR3 is TGTGCCAGCAGACTCCTACGAGACAGCAACTATGGCTACACCTTC. This sequence encodes CASRLLRDSNYGYTF.

The CDR3 reads CASTGEKNPYEQYF. The CDR3 DNA sequence: TGTGCCAGCACCGGAGAAAAAAACCCCTACGAGCAGTACTTC. The rearrangement uses TRBV10-3 and TRBJ2-7; no definite D call. The CDR3 loop spans 14 amino acids. V lost 10 bases and J lost 2, with 18 bases in between. Germline V gene sequence: CDR1 ENHRY, CDR2 SYGVKD.

This clone has just one count. The chain carries TRBV6-5 and TRBJ1-5; TRBD1 is a possible D gene (6 bases). Germline V CDR1 and CDR2: MNHEY, SVGAGI. Trimming pared 4 bases from V and 4 bases from J, leaving 11 bases between. There are 14 residues in the CDR3. The CDR3 sequence is CASSSGQQNQPQHF. The CDR3 nucleotides read TGTGCCAGCAGTTCAGGACAGCAGAATCAGCCCCAGCATTTT.

On this clone itself: Other DNA variants within this sample encode the same CDR3. J is TRBJ2-3 and V is TRBV30; perhaps TRBD2 as D (6 bases). CDR1 is GTSNPN and CDR2 is SVGIG in the germline V gene (reference sequence). CDR3 size: 15 residues. The V and J ends lost 0 bases and 0 bases respectively, with 10 bases between them. CDR3 nucleotide sequence: TGTGCCTGGAGTGTACTCGGGGGAAGCACAGATACGCAGTATTTT. Protein: CAWSVLGGSTDTQYF.

The chain has TRBV4-2 and TRBJ2-1; 10 bases align to TRBD2. The CDR3 totals 17 residues. Germline V CDR1 and CDR2: LGHNA, YNFKEQ. V gave up 3 bases and J gave up 8 bases; unmatched junction bases: 13. CDR3 in amino acids: CASSQPPGASGSHEQFF. In DNA, the CDR3 is TGTGCCAGCAGCCAGCCCCCGGGGGCTAGCGGGAGCCATGAGCAGTTCTTC.

This chain uses TRBV7-8 with TRBJ2-7; D is ambiguous. V was cut by 5 bases and J by 6 bases, with 11 bases left in between. CDR3 size: 12 residues. Germline V gives CDR1 SGHVS, CDR2 FQNEAQ. As DNA, the CDR3 is TGTGCCAGCAGCCAGCAACACTCCGAGCAGTACTTC. Amino acid sequence: CASSQQHSEQYF.